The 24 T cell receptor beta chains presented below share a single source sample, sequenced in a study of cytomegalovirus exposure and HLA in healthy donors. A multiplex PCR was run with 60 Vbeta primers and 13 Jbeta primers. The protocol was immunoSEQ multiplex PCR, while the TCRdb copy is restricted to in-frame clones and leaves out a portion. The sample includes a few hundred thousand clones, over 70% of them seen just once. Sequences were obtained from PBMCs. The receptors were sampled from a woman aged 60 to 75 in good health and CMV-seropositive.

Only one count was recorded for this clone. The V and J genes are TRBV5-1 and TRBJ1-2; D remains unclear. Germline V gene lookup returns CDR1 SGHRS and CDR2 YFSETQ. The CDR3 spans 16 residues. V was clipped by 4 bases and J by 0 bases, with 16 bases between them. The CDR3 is CASSLSTGLSNYGYTF. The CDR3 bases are TGCGCCAGCAGCCTCTCTACGGGTTTATCTAACTATGGCTACACCTTC.

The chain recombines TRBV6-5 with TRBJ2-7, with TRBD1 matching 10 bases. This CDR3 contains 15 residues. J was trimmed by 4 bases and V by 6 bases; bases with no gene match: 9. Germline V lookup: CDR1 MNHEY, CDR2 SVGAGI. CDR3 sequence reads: CASSPWTGGEYEQYF. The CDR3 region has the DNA TGTGCCAGCAGCCCCTGGACAGGGGGGGAATACGAGCAGTACTTC.

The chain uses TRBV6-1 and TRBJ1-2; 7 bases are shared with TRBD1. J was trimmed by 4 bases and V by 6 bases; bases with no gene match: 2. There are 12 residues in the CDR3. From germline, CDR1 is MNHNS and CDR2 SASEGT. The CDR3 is CASRGGGYGYTF. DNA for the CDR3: TGTGCCAGCAGAGGGGGCGGCTATGGCTACACCTTC.

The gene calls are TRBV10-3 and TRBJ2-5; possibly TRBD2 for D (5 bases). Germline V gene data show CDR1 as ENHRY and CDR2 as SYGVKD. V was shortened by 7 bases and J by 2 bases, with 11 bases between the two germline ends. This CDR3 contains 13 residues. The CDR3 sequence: CAINRTPQETQYF. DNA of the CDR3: TGTGCCATCAATAGGACTCCTCAAGAGACCCAGTACTTC.

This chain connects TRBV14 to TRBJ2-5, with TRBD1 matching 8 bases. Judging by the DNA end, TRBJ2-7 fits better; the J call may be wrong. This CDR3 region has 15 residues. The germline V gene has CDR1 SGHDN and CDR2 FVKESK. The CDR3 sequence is CASSSMTGAPYEQYF. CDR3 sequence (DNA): TGTGCCAGCAGCTCCATGACAGGGGCCCCCTACGAGCAGTACTTC.

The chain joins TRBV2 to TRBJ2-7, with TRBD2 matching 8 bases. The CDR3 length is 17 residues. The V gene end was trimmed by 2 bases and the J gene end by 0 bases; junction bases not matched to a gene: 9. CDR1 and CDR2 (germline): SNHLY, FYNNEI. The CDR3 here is CASSEPMDSGISYEQYF. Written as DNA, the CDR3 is TGTGCCAGCAGTGAACCCATGGATAGCGGGATCTCCTACGAGCAGTACTTC.

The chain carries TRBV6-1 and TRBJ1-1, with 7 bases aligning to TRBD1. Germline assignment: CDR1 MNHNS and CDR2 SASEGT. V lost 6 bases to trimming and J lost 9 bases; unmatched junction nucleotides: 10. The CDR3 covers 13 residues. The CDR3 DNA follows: TGTGCCAGCAGGGGACAGCTTAGTCTTCAAGCTTTCTTT. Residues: CASRGQLSLQAFF.

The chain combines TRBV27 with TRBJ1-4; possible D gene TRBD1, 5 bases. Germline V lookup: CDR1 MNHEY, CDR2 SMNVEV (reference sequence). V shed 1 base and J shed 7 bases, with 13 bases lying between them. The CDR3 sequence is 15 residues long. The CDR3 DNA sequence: TGTGCCAGCAGTTTATATCTCCAGGGTGGTGAAAAACTGTTTTTT. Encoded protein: CASSLYLQGGEKLFF. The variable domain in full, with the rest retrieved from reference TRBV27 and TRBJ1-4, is EAQVTQNPRYLITVTGKKLTVTCSQNMNHEYMSWYRQDPGLGLRQIYYSMNVEVTDKGDVPEGYKVSRKEKRNFPLILESPSPNQTSLYFCASSLYLQGGEKLFFGSGTQLSVL.

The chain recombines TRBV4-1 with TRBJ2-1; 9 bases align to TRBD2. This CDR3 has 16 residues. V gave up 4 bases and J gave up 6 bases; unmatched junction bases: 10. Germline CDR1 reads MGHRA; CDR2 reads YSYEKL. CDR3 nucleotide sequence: TGCGCCAGCAGCCCCCGGGCAGCGGGAGGAGGCAATGAGCAGTTCTTC. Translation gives CASSPRAAGGGNEQFF.

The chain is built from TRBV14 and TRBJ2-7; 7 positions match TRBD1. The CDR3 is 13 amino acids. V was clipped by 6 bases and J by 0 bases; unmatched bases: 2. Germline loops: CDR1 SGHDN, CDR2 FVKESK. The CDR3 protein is CASRGDSSYEQYF. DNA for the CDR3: TGTGCCAGCAGGGGGGACAGCTCCTACGAGCAGTACTTC.

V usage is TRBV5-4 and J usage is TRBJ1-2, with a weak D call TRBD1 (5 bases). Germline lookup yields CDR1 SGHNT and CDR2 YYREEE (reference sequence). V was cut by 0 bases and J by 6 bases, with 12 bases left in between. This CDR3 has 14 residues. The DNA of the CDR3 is TGTGCCAGCAGCTTGGGCCCCCGGGGGGATGGCTACACCTTC. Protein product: CASSLGPRGDGYTF. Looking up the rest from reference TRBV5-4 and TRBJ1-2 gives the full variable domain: ETGVTQSPTHLIKTRGQQVTLRCSSQSGHNTVSWYQQALGQGPQFIFQYYREEENGRGNFPPRFSGLQFPNYSSELNVNALELDDSALYLCASSLGPRGDGYTFGSGTRLTVV.

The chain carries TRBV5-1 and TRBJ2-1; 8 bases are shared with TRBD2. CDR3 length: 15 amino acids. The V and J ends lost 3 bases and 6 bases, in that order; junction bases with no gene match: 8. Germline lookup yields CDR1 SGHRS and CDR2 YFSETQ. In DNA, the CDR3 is TGCGCCAGCAGCTCTCCGGGACTAGGTTCCAATGAGCAGTTCTTC. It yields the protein CASSSPGLGSNEQFF.

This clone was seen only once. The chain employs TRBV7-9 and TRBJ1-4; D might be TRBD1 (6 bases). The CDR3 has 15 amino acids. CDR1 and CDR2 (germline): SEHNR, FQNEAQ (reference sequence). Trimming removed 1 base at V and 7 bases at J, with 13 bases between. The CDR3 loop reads CASSLVDSGFEKLFF. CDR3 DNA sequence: TGTGCCAGCAGCTTAGTGGACAGTGGTTTTGAAAAACTGTTTTTT. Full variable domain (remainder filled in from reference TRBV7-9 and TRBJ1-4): DTGVSQNPRHKITKRGQNVTFRCDPISEHNRLYWYRQTLGQGPEFLTYFQNEAQLEKSRLLSDRFSAERPKGSFSTLEIQRTEQGDSAMYLCASSLVDSGFEKLFFGSGTQLSVL.

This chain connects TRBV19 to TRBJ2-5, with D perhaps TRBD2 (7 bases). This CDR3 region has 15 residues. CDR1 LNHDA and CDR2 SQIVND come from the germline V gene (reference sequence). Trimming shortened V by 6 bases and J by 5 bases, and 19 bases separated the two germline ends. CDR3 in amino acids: CASSPRGAGGETQYF. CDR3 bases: TGTGCCAGTAGCCCTCGGGGGGCAGGTGGTGAGACCCAGTACTTC.

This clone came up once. DNA for the CDR3: TGCGCCAGCAGCTTGACGGGGGCGGGAGGCACTGGGGCAGATACGCAGTATTTT. It encodes CASSLTGAGGTGADTQYF. The chain has TRBV5-1 and TRBJ2-3, with 8 bases identical to TRBD2. The CDR3 is made up of 18 amino acids. Germline assignment: CDR1 SGHRS and CDR2 YFSETQ. V was clipped by 1 base and J by 4 bases; unmatched bases: 14. Full variable domain (missing parts from reference TRBV5-1 and TRBJ2-3): KAGVTQTPRYLIKTRGQQVTLSCSPISGHRSVSWYQQTPGQGLQFLFEYFSETQRNKGNFPGRFSGRQFSNSRSEMNVSTLELGDSALYLCASSLTGAGGTGADTQYFGPGTRLTVL.

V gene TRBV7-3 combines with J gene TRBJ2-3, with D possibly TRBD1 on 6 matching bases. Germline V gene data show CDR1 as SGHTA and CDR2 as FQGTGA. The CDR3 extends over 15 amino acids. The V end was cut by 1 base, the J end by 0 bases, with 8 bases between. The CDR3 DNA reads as TGTGCCAGCAGCTTAATGGGGGCTAGCACAGATACGCAGTATTTT. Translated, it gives CASSLMGASTDTQYF.

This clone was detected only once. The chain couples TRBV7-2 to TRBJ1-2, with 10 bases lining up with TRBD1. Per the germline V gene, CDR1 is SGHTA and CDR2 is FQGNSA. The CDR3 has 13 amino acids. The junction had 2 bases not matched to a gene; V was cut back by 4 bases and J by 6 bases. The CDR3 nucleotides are TGTGCCAGCAGCTCGGGACAGGGGAATGGCTACACCTTC. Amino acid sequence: CASSSGQGNGYTF.

CDR3 DNA sequence: TGTGCCAGCAGTTACTCGGAGCGGGAGTATGGTACGCAGTATTTT. This translates into CASSYSEREYGTQYF. The chain recombines TRBV6-6 with TRBJ2-3; TRBD2 agrees at 8 bases. V lost 0 bases to trimming and J lost 8 bases; unmatched junction nucleotides: 7. This CDR3 comprises 15 residues. Per germline, CDR1 MNHNY and CDR2 SVGAGI (reference sequence).

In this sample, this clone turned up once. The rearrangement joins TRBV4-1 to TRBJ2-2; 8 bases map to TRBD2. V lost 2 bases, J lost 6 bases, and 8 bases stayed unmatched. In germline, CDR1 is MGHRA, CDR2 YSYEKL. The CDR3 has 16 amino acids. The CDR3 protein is CASSQSPAGGPGELFF. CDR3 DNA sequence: TGCGCCAGCAGCCAATCCCCTGCGGGGGGACCCGGGGAGCTGTTTTTT.

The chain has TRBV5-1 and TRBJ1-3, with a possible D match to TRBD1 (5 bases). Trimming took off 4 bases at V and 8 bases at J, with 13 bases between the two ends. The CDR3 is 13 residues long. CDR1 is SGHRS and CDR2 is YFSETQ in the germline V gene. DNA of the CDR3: TGCGCCAGCAGCATCCTAACGGGGGACACCATATATTTT. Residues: CASSILTGDTIYF.

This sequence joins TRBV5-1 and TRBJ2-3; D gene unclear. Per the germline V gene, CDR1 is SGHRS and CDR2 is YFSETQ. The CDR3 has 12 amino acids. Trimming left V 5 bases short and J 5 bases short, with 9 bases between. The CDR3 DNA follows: TGCGCCAGCAGTCTGGGCAAAGATACGCAGTATTTT. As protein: CASSLGKDTQYF.

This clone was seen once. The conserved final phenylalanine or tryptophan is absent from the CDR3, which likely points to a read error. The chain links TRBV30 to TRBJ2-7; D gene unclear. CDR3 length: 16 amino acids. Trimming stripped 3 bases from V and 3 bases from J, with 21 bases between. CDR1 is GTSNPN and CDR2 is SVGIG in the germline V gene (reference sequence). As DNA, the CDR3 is TGTGCCTGGAGAACCCCCCTCCAAAAGTGGAACTACGAGCAGTACCTC. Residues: CAWRTPLQKWNYEQYL.

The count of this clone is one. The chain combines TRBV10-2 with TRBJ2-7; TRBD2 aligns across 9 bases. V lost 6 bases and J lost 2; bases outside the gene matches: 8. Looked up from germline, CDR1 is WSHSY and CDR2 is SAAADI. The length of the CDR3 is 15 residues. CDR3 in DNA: TGCGCCAGCAGAGTGGGTCTAGCGGGGACCTACGAGCAGTACTTC. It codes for CASRVGLAGTYEQYF.

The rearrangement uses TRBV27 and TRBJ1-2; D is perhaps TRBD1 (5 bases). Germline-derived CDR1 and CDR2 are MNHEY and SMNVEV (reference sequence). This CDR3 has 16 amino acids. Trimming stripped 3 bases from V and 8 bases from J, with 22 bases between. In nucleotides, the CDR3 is TGTGCCAGCAGTTTTTCGAGTGGTGGGGGGTTCGACGGCTACACCTTC. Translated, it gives CASSFSSGGGFDGYTF.